The clone carrying this T cell receptor beta chain was counted many times. What it binds is unknown. The TCR beta CDR3 regions underwent amplification using RNA transcripts as the source. HTBI primers were used for first-round RT-PCR of the TCR CDR3. Each CDR3 protein is one row after TCRdb ran MiXCR on the multiplex PCR reads. The data show nearly 750,000 distinct CDR3 sequences, 30% to 40% seen once. The data belong to a study of T cells in Graves' hyperthyroidism and ophthalmopathy. Study-level findings and limits: Blood also showed most of the thyroid clonotypes that were expanded above 0.001.

The CDR3 contains 11 residues. The V gene's germline CDR1 is SQVTM and CDR2 ANQGSEA. The trim removed 7 bases at V and 9 bases at J, leaving 6 bases unmatched. This chain links TRBV29-1 with TRBJ1-2; TRBD1 matches 9 bases. The specimen was blood. The sequence came from a woman in her thirties or forties with Graves' hyperthyroidism. In nucleotides, the CDR3 is TGCAGCGACGTACAGGGGGCCCGCTACACCTTC. Amino acid sequence: CSDVQGARYTF. The full variable domain, completed using reference TRBV29-1 and TRBJ1-2, is SAVISQKPSRDICQRGTSLTIQCQVDSQVTMMFWYRQQPGQSLTLIATANQGSEATYESGFVIDKFPISRPNLTFSTLTVSNMSPEDSSIYLCSDVQGARYTFGSGTRLTVV.